The T cell receptor beta chain described here comes from a study of Graves' ophthalmopathy and Graves' hyperthyroidism. Study findings and constraints: For separating ophthalmopathy from stable hyperthyroidism, a 13-signature model gave 87.88% sensitivity and 65% to 82% specificity.

Scientists amplified the TCR beta CDR3 regions from RNA transcripts. An opening RT-PCR round employed HTBI primers and preceded a second-round multiplex PCR. A single record per CDR3 protein comes from TCRdb applying MiXCR to the multiplex PCR reads. There are 650,000 to 900,000 distinct CDR3 sequences in the sample; 40% occur only once, and about 40% lies in the top ten. The authors isolated PBMCs from 8.5 to 10 ml of fresh peripheral blood. About this clonotype itself: No antigen is known for it. An end of the junction differs from the germline gene, which may be a read error.

The sequencing sample was made of peripheral blood. The receptor was isolated from an adult man with Graves' ophthalmopathy.

CDR3 coding DNA: TGCGCCAGCAGCTCTGAGGGATCAGGGGATTCACCCCCCCACTTT. Protein: CASSSEGSGDSPPHF. The V call is TRBV5-1, the J call TRBJ1-6; the D gene is possibly TRBD1 (6 bases). Per germline, CDR1 SGHRS and CDR2 YFSETQ. The CDR3 consists of 15 residues.